In this sample, the clone carrying this TCR beta chain turned up many times. TCRdb processed the 5' RACE reads anew with MiXCR; each CDR3 protein has one entry. The sample yields about 64,000 distinct CDR3 sequences, more than 4% seen once. This record belongs to a study of early T cells in non-severe SARS-CoV-2 infection. The V end lost 5 bases, the J end lost 6 bases, and 21 bases lay between the germline ends. The germline V gene has CDR1 SGHAT and CDR2 FQNNGV. The length of the CDR3 is 16 residues. The TCR comes from an adult who was a healthcare worker with PCR-confirmed SARS-CoV-2 infection or an uninfected control (not recorded which). The sequenced material came from whole blood. This chain joins TRBV11-2 and TRBJ2-3, with D possibly called TRBD1 or TRBD2 (6 bases each). The CDR3 nucleotides are TGTGCCAGCAGCCGGGGGATGGGGGCAGGGTCGGATACGCAGTATTTT. Encoded protein: CASSRGMGAGSDTQYF.